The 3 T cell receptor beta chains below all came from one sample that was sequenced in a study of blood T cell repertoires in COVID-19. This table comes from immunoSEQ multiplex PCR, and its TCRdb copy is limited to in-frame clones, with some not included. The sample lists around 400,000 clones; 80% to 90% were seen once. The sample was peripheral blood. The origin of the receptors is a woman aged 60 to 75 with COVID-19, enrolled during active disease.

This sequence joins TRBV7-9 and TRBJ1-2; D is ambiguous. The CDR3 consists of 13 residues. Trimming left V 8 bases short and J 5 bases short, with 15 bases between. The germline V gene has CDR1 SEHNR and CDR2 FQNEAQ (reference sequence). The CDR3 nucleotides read TGTGCCAGCGGGCGGGCCGGCTGGTATGGCTACACCTTC. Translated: CASGRAGWYGYTF.

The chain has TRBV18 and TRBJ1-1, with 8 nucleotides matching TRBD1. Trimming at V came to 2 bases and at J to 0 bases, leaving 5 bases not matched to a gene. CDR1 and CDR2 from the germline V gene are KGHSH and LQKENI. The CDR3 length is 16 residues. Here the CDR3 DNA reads TGTGCCAGCTCACCAAGGACAGGGCGGATGAACACTGAAGCTTTCTTT. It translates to CASSPRTGRMNTEAFF.

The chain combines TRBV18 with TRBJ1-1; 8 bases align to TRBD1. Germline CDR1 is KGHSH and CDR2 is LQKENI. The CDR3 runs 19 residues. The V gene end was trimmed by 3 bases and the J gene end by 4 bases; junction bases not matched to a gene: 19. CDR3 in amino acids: CASSPFGQGAKGLVTEAFF. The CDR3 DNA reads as TGTGCCAGCTCACCCTTCGGACAGGGAGCTAAGGGGTTAGTCACTGAAGCTTTCTTT.